The 3 T cell receptor beta chains below were found in one sample sequenced in a study of T cell responses to AZD1222 COVID-19 vaccine. Generated by immunoSEQ multiplex PCR, the TCRdb table keeps only in-frame clones and is missing some. The sample records roughly 120,000 clones, more than 75% being singletons. The specimen was peripheral blood, collected 28 days after the second AZD1222 dose. These receptor sequences come from an adult who received the AZD1222 COVID-19 vaccine.

The chain joins TRBV9 to TRBJ2-1, with a tentative D call TRBD2 (5 bases). The V end lost 0 bases, the J end lost 8 bases, and 6 bases lay between the germline ends. Germline values: CDR1 SGDLS, CDR2 YYNGEE. This CDR3 is built from 12 residues. The DNA for the CDR3 is TGTGCCAGCAGCGTAGGGCGGGATGAGCAGTTCTTC. Translation: CASSVGRDEQFF.

V usage is TRBV7-9 and J usage is TRBJ2-7; D unclear. V lost 4 bases, J lost 7 bases, and 14 bases lay in between. CDR3 length equals 13 residues. Germline values: CDR1 SEHNR, CDR2 FQNEAQ (reference sequence). DNA for the CDR3: TGTGCCAGCAGCTCGCTAGGTCCGGAAGAGCAGTACTTC. Translated: CASSSLGPEEQYF.

The chain couples TRBV20-1 to TRBJ1-2; the D gene is possibly TRBD1 (5 bases). Germline CDR1 and CDR2: DFQATT and SNEGSKA (reference sequence). Trimming cost V 3 bases and J 0 bases, with 14 bases left between them. The CDR3 has 15 residues. In nucleotides, the CDR3 is TGCAGTGCTAGTGGGATGACAGAGCCTAACTATGGCTACACCTTC. Encoded protein: CSASGMTEPNYGYTF.